This TCR beta chain was obtained from a study of cytomegalovirus exposure and HLA in healthy donors. The CDR3 loop spans 13 amino acids. From germline, CDR1 is SGHVS and CDR2 FQNEAQ. Trimming cost V 7 bases and J 13 bases, with 17 bases left between them. The PCR employed 60 Vbeta primers together with 13 Jbeta primers. TCRdb's table, derived via immunoSEQ multiplex PCR, lists solely in-frame clones and lacks some. The sample lists about 180,000 clones, 80% to 90% occurring once. This TCR was sampled from a male donor in good health and CMV-seronegative. Sequencing was done on a sample of PBMCs. V usage is TRBV7-8 and J usage is TRBJ1-6; D is unresolved. CDR3 region: CASNSGVRSPLHF. The CDR3 coding sequence is TGTGCCAGCAACTCGGGAGTAAGGTCCCCCCTCCACTTT.